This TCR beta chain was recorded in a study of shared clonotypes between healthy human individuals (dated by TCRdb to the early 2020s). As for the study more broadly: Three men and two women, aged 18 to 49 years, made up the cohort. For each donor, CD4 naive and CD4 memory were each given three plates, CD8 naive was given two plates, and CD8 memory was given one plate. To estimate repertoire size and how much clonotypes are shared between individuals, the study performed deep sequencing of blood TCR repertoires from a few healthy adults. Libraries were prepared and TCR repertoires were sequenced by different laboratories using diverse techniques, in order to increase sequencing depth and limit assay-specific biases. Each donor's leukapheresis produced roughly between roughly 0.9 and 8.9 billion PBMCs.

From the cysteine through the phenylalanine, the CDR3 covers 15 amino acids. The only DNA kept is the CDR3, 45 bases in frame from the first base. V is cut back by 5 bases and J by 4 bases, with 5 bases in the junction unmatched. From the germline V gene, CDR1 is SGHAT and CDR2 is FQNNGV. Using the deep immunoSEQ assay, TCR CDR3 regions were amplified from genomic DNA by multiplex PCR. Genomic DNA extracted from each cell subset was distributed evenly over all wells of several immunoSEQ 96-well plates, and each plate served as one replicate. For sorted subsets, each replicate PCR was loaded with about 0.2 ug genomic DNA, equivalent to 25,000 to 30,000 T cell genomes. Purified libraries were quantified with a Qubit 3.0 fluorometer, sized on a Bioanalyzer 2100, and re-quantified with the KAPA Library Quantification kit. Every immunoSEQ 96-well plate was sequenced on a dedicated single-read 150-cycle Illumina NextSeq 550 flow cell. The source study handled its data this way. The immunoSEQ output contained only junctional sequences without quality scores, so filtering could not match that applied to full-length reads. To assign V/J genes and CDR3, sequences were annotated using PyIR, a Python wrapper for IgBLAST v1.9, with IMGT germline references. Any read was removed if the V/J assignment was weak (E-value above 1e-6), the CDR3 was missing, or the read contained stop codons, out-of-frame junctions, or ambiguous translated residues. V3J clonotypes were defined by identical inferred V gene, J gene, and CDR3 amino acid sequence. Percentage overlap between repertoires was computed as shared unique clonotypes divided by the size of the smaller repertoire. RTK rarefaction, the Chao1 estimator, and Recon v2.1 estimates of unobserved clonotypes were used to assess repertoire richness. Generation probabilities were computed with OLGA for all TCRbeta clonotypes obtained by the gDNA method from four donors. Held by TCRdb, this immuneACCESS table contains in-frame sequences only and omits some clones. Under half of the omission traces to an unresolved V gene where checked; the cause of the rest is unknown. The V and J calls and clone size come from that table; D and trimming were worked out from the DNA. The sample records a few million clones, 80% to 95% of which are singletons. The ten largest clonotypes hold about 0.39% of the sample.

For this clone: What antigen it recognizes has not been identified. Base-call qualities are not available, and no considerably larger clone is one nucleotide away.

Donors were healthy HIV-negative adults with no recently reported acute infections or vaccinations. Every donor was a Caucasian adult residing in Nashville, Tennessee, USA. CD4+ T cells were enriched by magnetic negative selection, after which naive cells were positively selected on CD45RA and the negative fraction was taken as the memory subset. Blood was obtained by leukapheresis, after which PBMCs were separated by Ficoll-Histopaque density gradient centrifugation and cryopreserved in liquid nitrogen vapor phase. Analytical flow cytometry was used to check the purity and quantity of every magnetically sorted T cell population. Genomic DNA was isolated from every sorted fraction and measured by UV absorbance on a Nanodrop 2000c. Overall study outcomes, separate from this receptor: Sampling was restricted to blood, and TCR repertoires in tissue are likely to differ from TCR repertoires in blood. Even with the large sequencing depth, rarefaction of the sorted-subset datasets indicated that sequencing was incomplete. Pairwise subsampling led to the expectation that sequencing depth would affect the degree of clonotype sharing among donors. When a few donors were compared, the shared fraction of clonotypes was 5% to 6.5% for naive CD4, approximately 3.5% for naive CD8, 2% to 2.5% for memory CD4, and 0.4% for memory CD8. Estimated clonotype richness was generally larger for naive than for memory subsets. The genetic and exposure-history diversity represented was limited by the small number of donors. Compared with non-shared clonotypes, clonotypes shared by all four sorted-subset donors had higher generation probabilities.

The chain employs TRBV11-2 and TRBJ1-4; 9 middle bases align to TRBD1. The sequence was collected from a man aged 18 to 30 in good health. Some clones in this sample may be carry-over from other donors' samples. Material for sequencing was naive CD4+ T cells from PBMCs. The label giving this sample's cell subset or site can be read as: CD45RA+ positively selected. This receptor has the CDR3 CASSTDRGFNEKLFF. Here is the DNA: TGTGCCAGCAGCACCGACAGGGGGTTTAATGAAAAACTGTTTTTT.